The clone carrying this T cell receptor beta chain was detected ten times or more. Its target is not known. V dropped 3 bases and J dropped 6 bases, with 14 bases sitting between them. CDR1 is MNHEY and CDR2 is SVGAGI in the germline V gene. The CDR3 has 14 amino acids. Amplification yielded TCR beta CDR3 regions, with RNA transcripts as the source. The HTBI primer set was used in a first-round RT-PCR of the TCR CDR3. TCRdb re-analysed the multiplex PCR reads in MiXCR, keeping a single row per CDR3 protein. The table includes hundreds of thousands of distinct CDR3 sequences, 35% to 40% detected once. The sample belongs to a study of T cells in Graves' hyperthyroidism and ophthalmopathy. Study observations and caveats: Blood samples included most of the expanded thyroid clonotypes exceeding 0.001.

This chain links TRBV6-5 with TRBJ1-1; D is possibly TRBD1 (5 bases). This clonotype was sampled from a man between 18 and 35 years old with Graves' hyperthyroidism. Sample: blood. The CDR3 loop is CASSYRRDGAEAFF. The CDR3 DNA sequence: TGTGCCAGCAGTTATCGCCGGGACGGAGCTGAAGCTTTCTTT.